These T cell receptor beta chains were read from a single sample in a study of cytomegalovirus exposure and HLA in healthy donors. Measured with immunoSEQ multiplex PCR; TCRdb has only the in-frame clones, and not every one. The profile shows about 130,000 clones, about 74% of them singletons. Specimen: PBMCs. Every receptor here comes from a man younger than 35 in good health and CMV-seropositive. CDR3s include the opening cysteine and the closing phenylalanine or tryptophan. D genes are given only for firm matches. Clone size is stated in some rows and not others, as once, few, many or a class when expanded.

- TRBJ2-7 TRBV5-1 13 - TGCGCCAGCAGCTACGGGAGCCAGGGCGAGCAGTACTTC CASSYGSQGEQYF
- TRBJ1-2 TRBV19 15 - TGTGCCAGTAGCACCTTAGGACCGGCGGGCTATGGCTACACCTTC CASSTLGPAGYGYTF
TRBD2 TRBJ2-7 TRBV4-2 17 - TGTGCCAGCAGCCAAGGTGCGGCGGGAGCCTTCACCTACGAGCAGTACTTC CASSQGAAGAFTYEQYF
- TRBJ1-2 TRBV20-1 11 - TGCAGTGCTAGGAGGGCCTATGGCTACACCTTC CSARRAYGYTF
TRBD2 TRBJ2-1 TRBV19 15 - TGTGCCAGTAGTAGCGGGACTAGCTCCTACAATGAGCAGTTCTTC CASSSGTSSYNEQFF
TRBD1 TRBJ1-2 TRBV7-3 15 - TGTGCCAGCAGCTTACTGGCAGGGGGCTCTCGGGGCTACACCTTC CASSLLAGGSRGYTF
- TRBJ2-5 TRBV6-6 11 - TGTGCCAGCAGTTTAAAAGAGACCCAGTACTTC CASSLKETQYF
TRBD2 TRBJ2-3 TRBV4-1 15 - TGCGCCAGCAGCTCGAGCGGGGGGCAAATAGATACGCAGTATTTT CASSSSGGQIDTQYF
- TRBJ2-6 TRBV5-1 16 - TGCGCCAGCAGCTTGGCCGGTCCCTCTGGGGCCAACGTCCTGACTTTC CASSLAGPSGANVLTF
TRBD1 TRBJ2-1 TRBV28 15 - TGTGCCAGCAGTCCACCATACAGGGGAAACAATGAGCAGTTCTTC CASSPPYRGNNEQFF
TRBD1 TRBJ1-3 TRBV7-9 13 - TGTGCCAGCAGTCAGGGGGGAGGAAACACCATATATTTT CASSQGGGNTIYF
TRBD2 TRBJ2-5 TRBV6-6 15 - TGTGCCAGCAGTTTGGCTAGCGGGGGGTCAGAGACCCAGTACTTC CASSLASGGSETQYF
TRBD1 TRBJ2-3 TRBV29-1 14 - TGCAGCGCTCGGGACAGCTTTAGCACAGATACGCAGTATTTT CSARDSFSTDTQYF
- TRBJ1-2 TRBV2 15 once TGTGCCAGCAGGCCGGTCCCGGGGGGAAACTATGGCTACACCTTC CASRPVPGGNYGYTF
- TRBJ1-1 TRBV6-1 13 - TGTGCCAGCAGTGATTCAGGACTAGGTGAAGCTTTCTTT CASSDSGLGEAFF
- TRBJ2-1 TRBV4-3 13 - TGCGCCAGCAGCCAAGATGGTCGGGGTGAGCAGTTCTTC CASSQDGRGEQFF
- TRBJ2-3 TRBV5-1 14 - TGCGCCAGCAGCTCCCCCAGGGTTACAGATACGCAGTATTTT CASSSPRVTDTQYF
- TRBJ1-2 TRBV27 13 few TGTGCCAGCGGGGGACACTGGGTCGATGGCTACACCTTC CASGGHWVDGYTF
TRBD2 TRBJ2-7 TRBV5-4 17 - TGTGCCAGCAGCTTACAGGGGGCGCCGGGTAGCGGGAGGGTCCAGCCCTTC CASSLQGAPGSGRVQPF
- TRBJ1-3 TRBV29-1 13 few TGCAGCGTTACTTCGCGCTCTGGAAACACCATATATTTT CSVTSRSGNTIYF
- TRBJ1-2 TRBV18 14 - TGTGCCAGCTCACTGTTCGGGGACTCGGAGGGCTACACCTTC CASSLFGDSEGYTF
TRBD1 TRBJ2-3 TRBV11-2 14 - TGTGCCAGCAGCCCAGGGACAGGCACAGATACGCAGTATTTT CASSPGTGTDTQYF
TRBD2 TRBJ2-3 TRBV7-2 16 - TGTGCCAGCAGCCTAATCGGGACTAGCGGGGCAGATACGCAGTATTTT CASSLIGTSGADTQYF
- TRBJ1-2 TRBV5-4 14 once TGTGCCAGCAGCTCCGAGGTGGTGATCAATGGCTACACCTTC CASSSEVVINGYTF
- TRBJ1-5 TRBV4-3 15 few TGCGCCAGCAGCCAAGATAGACAGCTCAATCAGCCCCAGCATTTT CASSQDRQLNQPQHF
- TRBJ1-3 TRBV6-1 15 many TGTGCCAGCAGCCAGGGTTTGGGCTCTGGAAACACCATATATTTT CASSQGLGSGNTIYF
TRBD2 TRBJ2-2 TRBV19 16 - TGTGCCACCTCCGGACTAGCGGGCTTGAACACCGGGGAGCTGTTTTTT CATSGLAGLNTGELFF
TRBD1 TRBJ2-5 TRBV19 16 - TGTGCCAGTAGTGTGGGGACAGGGAGAAGTCGGGAGACCCAGTACTTC CASSVGTGRSRETQYF
TRBD1 TRBJ2-1 TRBV18 15 few TGTGCCAGCTCATCCCGACAGGGAAGGTTCAATGAGCAGTTCTTC CASSSRQGRFNEQFF
TRBD1 TRBJ2-6 TRBV7-2 17 few TGTGCCAGCAGCTTTACGACAGGGCTAAGTGGGGCCAACGTCCTGACTTTC CASSFTTGLSGANVLTF
TRBD1 TRBJ2-7 TRBV6-5 15 - TGTGCCAGCAGCCGGGACAGGGGAAGAAGGCGGGAGCAGTACTTC CASSRDRGRRREQYF
- TRBJ1-3 TRBV7-8 14 - TGTGCCAGCAGCTTATGGGAGGACGGAAACACCATATATTTT CASSLWEDGNTIYF
TRBD2 TRBJ2-7 TRBV7-2 16 - TGTGCCAGCAGCTTGCTCGGTAGCGGGCTCTCCTACGAGCAGTACTTC CASSLLGSGLSYEQYF
- TRBJ1-1 TRBV6-5 13 - TGTGCCAGCAGTCCGGGGAGGGCAAATGAAGCTTTCTTT CASSPGRANEAFF
TRBD2 TRBJ2-7 TRBV25-1 14 - TGTGCCAGCAGTCAAGCGGGAGGTACCTACGAGCAGTACTTC CASSQAGGTYEQYF
TRBD1 TRBJ1-1 TRBV18 15 - TGTGCCAGCTCACCAACACAGGGGGCGTGGACTGAAGCTTTCTTT CASSPTQGAWTEAFF
- TRBJ2-7 TRBV2 15 once TGTGCCAGCAGGGAAGGACTACGTCCCTACCGCGAGCAGTACTTC CASREGLRPYREQYF
- TRBJ2-7 TRBV13 15 - TGTGCCAGCAGCCTAACCCGGGCAGGGCGCTACGAGCAGTACTTC CASSLTRAGRYEQYF
- TRBJ2-3 TRBV28 16 few TGTGCCAGCACCCCAGGCGCCCATTTTAGCACAGATACGCAGTATTTT CASTPGAHFSTDTQYF
- TRBJ1-1 TRBV29-1 14 - TGCAGCGTTACCTCTGGGGGGGCTTTGACTGAAGCTTTCTTT CSVTSGGALTEAFF
TRBD1 TRBJ1-4 TRBV28 16 few TGTGCCAGCACTAGACAGGGGTCCGCAACTAATGAAAAACTGTTTTTT CASTRQGSATNEKLFF
- TRBJ2-3 TRBV18 18 - TGTGCCAGCTCACCACCGCATCCCCGAAGCTCTAGCACAGATACGCAGTATTTT CASSPPHPRSSSTDTQYF
TRBD1 TRBJ2-3 TRBV4-1 15 - TGCGCCAGCAGCCAAGACCTTTACAGGGGGGATACGCAGTATTTT CASSQDLYRGDTQYF
TRBD1 TRBJ2-7 TRBV27 15 - TGTGCCAGCAGTTTAGCAAGGGGGCCCGGCTACGAGCAGTACTTC CASSLARGPGYEQYF
- TRBJ2-1 TRBV7-3 14 - TGTGCCAGCAGCTCCAGCAGAGGCGACAATGAGCAGTTCTTC CASSSSRGDNEQFF
TRBD1 TRBJ1-3 TRBV27 16 - TGTGCCAGCAGTCGTAACACAGGGGCGTCCGGAAACACCATATATTTT CASSRNTGASGNTIYF
TRBD2 TRBJ2-5 TRBV7-2 11 - TGTGCCAGCAGCTCCCGGGGGGAGCAGTACTTC CASSSRGEQYF
TRBD1 TRBJ2-7 TRBV5-4 13 few TGTGCCAGCAACGGACAGGGCCCCTACGAGCAGTACTTC CASNGQGPYEQYF
- TRBJ2-3 TRBV6-5 15 - TGTGCCAGCAGTTACGGGGCACCCCCGACAGATACGCAGTATTTT CASSYGAPPTDTQYF
- TRBJ1-2 TRBV6-5 12 - TGTGCCAGCACTGACGGGAGCTATGGCTACACCTTC CASTDGSYGYTF
- TRBJ1-6 TRBV6-5 14 - TGTGCCAGCAGTTCACAGGGTATTGATTCACCCCTCCACTTT CASSSQGIDSPLHF
- TRBJ1-2 TRBV5-1 15 - TGCGCCAGCAGCTTGGAGGCAGGGCTTGTCTATGGCTACACCTTC CASSLEAGLVYGYTF
- TRBJ1-1 TRBV4-1 12 - TGCGCCAGTAGCCACCCGGGCACTGAAGCTTTCTTT CASSHPGTEAFF
- TRBJ2-7 TRBV5-6 14 - TGTGCCAGCAGCGCACCATGGGAAGGAGGGGAGCAGTACTTC CASSAPWEGGEQYF